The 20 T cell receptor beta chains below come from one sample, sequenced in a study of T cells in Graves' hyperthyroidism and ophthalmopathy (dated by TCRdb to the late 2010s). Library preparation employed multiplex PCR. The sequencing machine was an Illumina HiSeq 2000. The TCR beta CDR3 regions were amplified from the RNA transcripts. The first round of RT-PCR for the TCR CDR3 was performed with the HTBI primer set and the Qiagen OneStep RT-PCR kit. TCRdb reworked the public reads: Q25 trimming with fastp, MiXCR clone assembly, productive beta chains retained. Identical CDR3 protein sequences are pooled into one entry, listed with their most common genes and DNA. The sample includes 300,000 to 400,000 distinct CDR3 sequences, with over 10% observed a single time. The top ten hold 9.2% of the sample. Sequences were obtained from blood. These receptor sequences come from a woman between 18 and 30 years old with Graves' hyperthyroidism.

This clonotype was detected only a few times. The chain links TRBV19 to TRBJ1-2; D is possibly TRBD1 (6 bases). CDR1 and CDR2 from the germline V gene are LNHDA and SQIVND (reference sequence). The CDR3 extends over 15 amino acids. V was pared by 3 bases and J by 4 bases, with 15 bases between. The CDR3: CASSIGSGGAYGYTF. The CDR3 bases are TGTGCCAGTAGTATTGGCTCGGGGGGCGCCTATGGCTACACCTTC.

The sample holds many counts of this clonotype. The CDR3 region is CASSLWASGSQETQYF. CDR3 bases: TGTGCCAGCAGTTTATGGGCTAGCGGGAGCCAAGAGACCCAGTACTTC. The V and J genes are TRBV28 and TRBJ2-5; the match to TRBD2 covers 10 bases. This CDR3 has 16 amino acids. The J segment lost 1 base and the V segment lost 0 bases, leaving 2 bases of the junction unmatched. CDR1 is MDHEN, CDR2 SYDVKM, per germline.

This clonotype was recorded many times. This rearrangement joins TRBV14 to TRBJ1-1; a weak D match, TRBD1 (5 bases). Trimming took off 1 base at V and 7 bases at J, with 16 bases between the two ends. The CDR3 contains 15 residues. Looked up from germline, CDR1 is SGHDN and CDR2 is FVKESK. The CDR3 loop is CASSQVSGHEGEAFF. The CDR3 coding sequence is TGTGCCAGCAGCCAAGTCTCAGGACACGAAGGTGAAGCTTTCTTT.

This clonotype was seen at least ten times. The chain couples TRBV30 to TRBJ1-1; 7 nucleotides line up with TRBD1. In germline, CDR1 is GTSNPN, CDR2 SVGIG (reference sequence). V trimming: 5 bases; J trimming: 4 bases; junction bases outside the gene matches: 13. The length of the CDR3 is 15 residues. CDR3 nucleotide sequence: TGTGCCTGGCTAGAGCACAGGGGTTGGGGCACTGAAGCTTTCTTT. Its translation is CAWLEHRGWGTEAFF.

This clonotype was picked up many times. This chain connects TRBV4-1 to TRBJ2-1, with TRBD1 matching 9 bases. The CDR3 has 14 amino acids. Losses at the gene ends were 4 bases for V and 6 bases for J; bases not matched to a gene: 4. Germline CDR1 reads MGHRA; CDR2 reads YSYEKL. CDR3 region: CASSLQDRGNEQFF. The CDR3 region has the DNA TGCGCCAGCAGCCTTCAGGACAGGGGCAATGAGCAGTTCTTC.

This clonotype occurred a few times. Here the CDR3 reads CASSVVTSFPGELFF. The CDR3 coding sequence is TGTGCCAGCAGTGTCGTGACTAGCTTCCCCGGGGAGCTGTTTTTT. V gene TRBV2 combines with J gene TRBJ2-2; 7 nucleotides align to TRBD2. CDR1 SNHLY and CDR2 FYNNEI come from the germline V gene. The CDR3 sequence is 15 residues long. V was clipped by 4 bases and J by 6 bases; unmatched bases: 8. Looking up the rest from reference TRBV2 and TRBJ2-2 gives the full variable domain: EPEVTQTPSHQVTQMGQEVILRCVPISNHLYFYWYRQILGQKVEFLVSFYNNEISEKSEIFDDQFSVERPDGSNFTLKIRSTKLEDSAMYFCASSVVTSFPGELFFGEGSRLTVL.

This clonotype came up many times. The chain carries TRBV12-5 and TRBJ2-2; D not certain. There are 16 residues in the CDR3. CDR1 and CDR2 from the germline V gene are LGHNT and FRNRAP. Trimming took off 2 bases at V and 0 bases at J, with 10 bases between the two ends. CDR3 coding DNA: TGTGCTAGTGGTTTGATGACTGGAACGAACACCGGGGAGCTGTTTTTT. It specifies CASGLMTGTNTGELFF.

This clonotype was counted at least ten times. CDR3 sequence (DNA): TGTGCCAGCAGCGCCACCGGGACAGGGGGCGGCGAGCAGTACTTC. Its protein product is CASSATGTGGGEQYF. This chain connects TRBV7-6 to TRBJ2-7, with TRBD1 identical over 12 bases. V lost 5 bases and J lost 6; bases outside the gene matches: 8. The CDR3 consists of 15 residues. Germline lookup yields CDR1 SGHVS and CDR2 FNYEAQ.

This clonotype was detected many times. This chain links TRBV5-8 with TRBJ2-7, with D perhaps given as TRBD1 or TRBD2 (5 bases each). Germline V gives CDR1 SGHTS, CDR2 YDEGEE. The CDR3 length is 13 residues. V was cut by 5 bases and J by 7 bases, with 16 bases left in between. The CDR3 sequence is CASRWMWGWEQYF. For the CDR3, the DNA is TGTGCCAGCAGGTGGATGTGGGGGTGGGAGCAGTACTTC. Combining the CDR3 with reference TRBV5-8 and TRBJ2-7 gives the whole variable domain EAGVTQSPTHLIKTRGQQATLRCSPISGHTSVYWYQQALGLGLQFLLWYDEGEERNRGNFPPRFSGRQFPNYSSELNVNALELEDSALYLCASRWMWGWEQYFGPGTRLTVT.

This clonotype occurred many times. This chain's CDR3 is CASSYPGGGIDEQFF. The CDR3 DNA reads TGTGCCAGCAGTTACCCAGGCGGGGGCATCGATGAGCAGTTCTTC. V and J are TRBV6-2 or TRBV6-3 and TRBJ2-1, with D maybe TRBD2 (7 bases). Trimming left V 2 bases short and J 8 bases short, with 16 bases between. Looked up from germline, CDR1 is MNHEY and CDR2 is SVGEGT. The CDR3 is 15 amino acids.

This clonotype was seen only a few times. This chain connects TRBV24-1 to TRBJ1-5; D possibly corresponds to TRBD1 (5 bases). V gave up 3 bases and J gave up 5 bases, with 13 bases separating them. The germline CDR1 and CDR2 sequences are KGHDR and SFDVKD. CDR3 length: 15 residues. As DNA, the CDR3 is TGTGCCACCAGTGATGGGGGGGGAGTGGATCAGCCCCAGCATTTT. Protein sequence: CATSDGGGVDQPQHF.

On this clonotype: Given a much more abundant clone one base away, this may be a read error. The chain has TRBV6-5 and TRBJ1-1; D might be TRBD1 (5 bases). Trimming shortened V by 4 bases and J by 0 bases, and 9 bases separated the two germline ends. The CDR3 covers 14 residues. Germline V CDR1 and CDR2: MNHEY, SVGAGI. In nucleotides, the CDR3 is TGTGCCAGCAGTTCACAGGCTATGAACACTGAAGCTTTCTTT. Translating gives CASSSQAMNTEAFF.

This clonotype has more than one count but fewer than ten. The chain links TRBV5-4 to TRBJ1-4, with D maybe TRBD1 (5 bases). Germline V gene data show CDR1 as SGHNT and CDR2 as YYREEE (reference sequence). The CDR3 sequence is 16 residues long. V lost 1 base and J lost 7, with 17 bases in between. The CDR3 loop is CASSLYTTGRGEKLFF. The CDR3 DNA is TGTGCCAGCAGCTTGTATACGACGGGACGGGGTGAAAAACTGTTTTTT.

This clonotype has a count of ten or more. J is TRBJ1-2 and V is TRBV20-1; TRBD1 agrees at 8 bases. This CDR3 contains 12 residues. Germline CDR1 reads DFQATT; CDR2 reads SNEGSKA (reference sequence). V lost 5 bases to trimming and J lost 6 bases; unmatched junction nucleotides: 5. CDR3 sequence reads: CSAASGGDGYTF. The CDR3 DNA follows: TGCAGTGCTGCCTCAGGGGGCGATGGCTACACCTTC.

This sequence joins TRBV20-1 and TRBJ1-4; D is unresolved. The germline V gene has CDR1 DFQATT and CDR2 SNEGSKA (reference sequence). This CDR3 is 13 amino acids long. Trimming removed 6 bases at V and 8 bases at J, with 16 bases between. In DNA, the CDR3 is TGCAGTGCCCCGGTGAGCCCTTCCGAAAAACTGTTTTTT. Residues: CSAPVSPSEKLFF.

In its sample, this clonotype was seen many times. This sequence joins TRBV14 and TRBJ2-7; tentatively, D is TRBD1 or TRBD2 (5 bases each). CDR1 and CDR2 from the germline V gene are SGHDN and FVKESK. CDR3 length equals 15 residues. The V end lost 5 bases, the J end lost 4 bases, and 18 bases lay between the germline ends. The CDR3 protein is CASSYRDGLRYEQYF. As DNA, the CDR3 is TGTGCCAGCAGCTACCGGGACGGCCTGAGATACGAGCAGTACTTC.

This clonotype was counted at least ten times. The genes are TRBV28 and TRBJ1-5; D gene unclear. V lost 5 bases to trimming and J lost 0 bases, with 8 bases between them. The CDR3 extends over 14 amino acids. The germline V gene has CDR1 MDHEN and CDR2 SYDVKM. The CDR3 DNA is TGTGCCAGCAGTCGGACTTATAGCAATCAGCCCCAGCATTTT. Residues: CASSRTYSNQPQHF.

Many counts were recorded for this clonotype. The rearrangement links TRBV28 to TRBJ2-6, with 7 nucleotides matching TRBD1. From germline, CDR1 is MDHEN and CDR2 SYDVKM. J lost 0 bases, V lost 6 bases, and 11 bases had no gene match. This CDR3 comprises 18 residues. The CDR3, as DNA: TGTGCCAGCAGACCCCGGGACAGCCTTAGCTCTGGGGCCAACGTCCTGACTTTC. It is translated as CASRPRDSLSSGANVLTF.

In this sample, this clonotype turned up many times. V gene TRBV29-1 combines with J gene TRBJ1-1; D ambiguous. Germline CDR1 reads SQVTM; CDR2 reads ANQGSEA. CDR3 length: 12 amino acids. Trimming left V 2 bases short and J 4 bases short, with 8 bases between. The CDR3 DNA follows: TGCAGCGTTGAAAAGCTTTTCACTGAAGCTTTCTTT. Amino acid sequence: CSVEKLFTEAFF.

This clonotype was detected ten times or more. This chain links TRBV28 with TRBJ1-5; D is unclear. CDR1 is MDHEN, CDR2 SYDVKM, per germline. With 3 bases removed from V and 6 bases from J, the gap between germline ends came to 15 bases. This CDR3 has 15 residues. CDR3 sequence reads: CASSFTTPWGQPQHF. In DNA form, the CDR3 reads TGTGCCAGCAGTTTTACGACCCCCTGGGGTCAGCCCCAGCATTTT.